This TCR beta chain was recorded in a study of T cell responses to AZD1222 COVID-19 vaccine. Findings of the study overall: Among the donors, most were white British and more were female, and clonal diversity was possibly underestimated. Seropositive AZD1222 recipients at baseline numbered only five or six. Dominant CD4 TCR responses targeted spike regions 160-218 and 743-854.

Germline V gives CDR1 MNHEY, CDR2 SVGAGI. The CDR3 totals 12 residues. Trimming took 6 bases from V and 9 from J, leaving 14 bases between them. The assay was immunoSEQ multiplex PCR, and TCRdb's table has in-frame clones only and misses some. The profile shows about 95,000 clones, around 90% of them singletons. For this clone: Its matching antigen is unknown.

This TCR derives from an adult in good health. Sequenced here: peripheral blood, sampled on day 0 of AZD1222 vaccination. The rearrangement links TRBV6-5 to TRBJ1-2, with D perhaps matching TRBD1 (6 bases). The CDR3 sequence is CASSTGTLSYTF. CDR3 DNA: TGTGCCAGCAGCACAGGGACGTTGAGCTACACCTTC.